These 5 T cell receptor beta chains came from one sample sequenced in a study of response to subunit inactivated influenza vaccine. TCRdb redid the calling of the RT-PCR reads with MiXCR, one entry per CDR3 protein. This sample has fewer than 400,000 distinct CDR3 sequences, with 21% found just once. Here the sequenced sample was PBMCs from blood, taken less than 22 months after vaccination. These receptors all come from a man aged 50-75 years who received an inactivated influenza vaccine.

This clonotype was seen only a few times. The chain uses TRBV5-1 and TRBJ1-5, with TRBD1 as a possible D gene (5 bases). This CDR3 contains 15 residues. V was cut by 2 bases and J by 1 base, with 10 bases left in between. Germline CDR1 and CDR2: SGHRS and YFSETQ. The CDR3 reads CASSFGGSSNQPQHF. The DNA of the CDR3 is TGCGCCAGCAGCTTTGGGGGTTCGAGCAATCAGCCCCAGCATTTT.

This clonotype was recorded once. CDR3 sequence reads: CASRDERDLTLRGANVLTF. CDR3 sequence (DNA): TGTGCCAGCAGGGACGAGCGGGACCTCACCTTGAGGGGGGCCAACGTCCTGACTTTC. The V gene is TRBV28, the J gene TRBJ2-6, with TRBD2 matching 7 bases. The germline gives CDR1 MDHEN, CDR2 SYDVKM. J gave up 4 bases and V 6 bases, and 18 bases lay outside the gene matches. The CDR3 runs to 19 residues.

V usage is TRBV28 and J usage is TRBJ1-4; TRBD1 agrees at 8 bases. With V trimmed by 6 bases and J by 4 bases, 13 bases remained unmatched. The CDR3 totals 17 residues. Germline loops: CDR1 MDHEN, CDR2 SYDVKM. The CDR3, as DNA: TGTGCCAGCAGCCGCTGGGGCAGGGGGCGCGTTAATGAAAAACTGTTTTTT. It specifies CASSRWGRGRVNEKLFF. Full variable domain (missing parts from reference TRBV28 and TRBJ1-4): DVKVTQSSRYLVKRTGEKVFLECVQDMDHENMFWYRQDPGLGLRLIYFSYDVKMKEKGDIPEGYSVSREKKERFSLILESASTNQTSMYLCASSRWGRGRVNEKLFFGSGTQLSVL.

This clonotype has a count of ten or more. The V gene is TRBV29-1, the J gene TRBJ1-1; D possibly corresponds to TRBD1 (6 bases). Germline values: CDR1 SQVTM, CDR2 ANQGSEA. The CDR3 consists of 15 residues. Trimming took 1 base from V and 1 from J, leaving 13 bases between them. CDR3 sequence reads: CSVEGASGANTEAFF. The CDR3 nucleotides read TGCAGCGTTGAAGGTGCTTCGGGGGCGAACACTGAAGCTTTCTTT.

At least ten counts were recorded for this clonotype. The V and J genes are TRBV7-2 and TRBJ1-5; no definite D call. V was shortened by 5 bases and J by 5 bases, with 10 bases between the two germline ends. Looked up from germline, CDR1 is SGHTA and CDR2 is FQGNSA. The CDR3 has 13 amino acids. The CDR3 spells CASSANRDQPQHF. CDR3 DNA sequence: TGTGCCAGCAGCGCGAACAGAGATCAGCCCCAGCATTTT.